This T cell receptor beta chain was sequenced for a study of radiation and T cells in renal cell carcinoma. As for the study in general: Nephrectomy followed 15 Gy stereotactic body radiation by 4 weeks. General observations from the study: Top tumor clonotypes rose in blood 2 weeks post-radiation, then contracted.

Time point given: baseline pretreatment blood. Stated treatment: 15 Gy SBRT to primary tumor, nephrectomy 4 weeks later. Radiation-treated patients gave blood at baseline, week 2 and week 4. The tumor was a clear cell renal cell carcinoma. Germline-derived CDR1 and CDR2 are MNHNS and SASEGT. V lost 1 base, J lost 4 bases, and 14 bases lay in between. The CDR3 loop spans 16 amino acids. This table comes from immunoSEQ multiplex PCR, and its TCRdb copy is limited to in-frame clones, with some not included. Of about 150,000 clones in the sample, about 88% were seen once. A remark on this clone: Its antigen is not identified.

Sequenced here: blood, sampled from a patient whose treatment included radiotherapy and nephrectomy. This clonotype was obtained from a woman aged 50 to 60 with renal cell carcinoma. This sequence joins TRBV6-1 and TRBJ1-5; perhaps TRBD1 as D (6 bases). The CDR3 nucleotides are TGTGCCAGCAGTGAAGTGCCCGGGACAAATAATCAGCCCCAGCATTTT. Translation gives CASSEVPGTNNQPQHF.